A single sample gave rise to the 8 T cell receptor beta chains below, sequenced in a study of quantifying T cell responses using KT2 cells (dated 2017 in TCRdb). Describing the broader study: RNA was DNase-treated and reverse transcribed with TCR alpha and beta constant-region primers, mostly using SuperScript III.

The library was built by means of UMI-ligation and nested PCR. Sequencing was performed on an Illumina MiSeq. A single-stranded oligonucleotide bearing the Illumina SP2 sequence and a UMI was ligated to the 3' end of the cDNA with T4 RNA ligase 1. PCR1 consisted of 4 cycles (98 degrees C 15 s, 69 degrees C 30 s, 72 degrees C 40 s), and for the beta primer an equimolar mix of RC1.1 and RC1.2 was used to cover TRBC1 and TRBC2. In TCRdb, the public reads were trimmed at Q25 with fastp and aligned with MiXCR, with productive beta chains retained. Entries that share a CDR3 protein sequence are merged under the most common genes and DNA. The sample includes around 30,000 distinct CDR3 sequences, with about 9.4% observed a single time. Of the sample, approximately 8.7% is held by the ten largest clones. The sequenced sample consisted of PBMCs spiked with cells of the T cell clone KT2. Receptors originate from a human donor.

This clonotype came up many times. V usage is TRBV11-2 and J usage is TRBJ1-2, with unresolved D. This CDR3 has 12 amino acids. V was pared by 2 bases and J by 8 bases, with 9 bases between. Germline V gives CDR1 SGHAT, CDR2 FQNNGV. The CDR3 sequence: CASSLQAIGYTF. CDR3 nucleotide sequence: TGTGCCAGCAGCTTACAGGCAATAGGCTACACCTTC.

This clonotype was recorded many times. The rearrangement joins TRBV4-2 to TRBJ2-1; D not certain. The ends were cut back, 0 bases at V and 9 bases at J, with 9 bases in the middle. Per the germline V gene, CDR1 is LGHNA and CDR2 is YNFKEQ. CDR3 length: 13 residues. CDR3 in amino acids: CASSQDQDGEQFF. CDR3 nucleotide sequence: TGTGCCAGCAGCCAAGATCAGGACGGTGAGCAGTTCTTC.

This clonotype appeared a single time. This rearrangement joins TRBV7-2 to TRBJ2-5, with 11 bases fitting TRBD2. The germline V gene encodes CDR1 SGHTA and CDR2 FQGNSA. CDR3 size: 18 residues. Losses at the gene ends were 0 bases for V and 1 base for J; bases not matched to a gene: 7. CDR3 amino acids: CASSLAPLLAGGQETQYF. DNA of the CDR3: TGTGCCAGCAGCTTAGCCCCCCTGCTAGCGGGGGGCCAAGAGACCCAGTACTTC.

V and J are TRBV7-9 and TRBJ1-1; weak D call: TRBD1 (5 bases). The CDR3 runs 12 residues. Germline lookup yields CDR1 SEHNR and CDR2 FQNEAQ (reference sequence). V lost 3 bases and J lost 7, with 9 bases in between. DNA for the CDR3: TGTGCCAGCAGCTTCCGACAGCTTGAAGCTTTCTTT. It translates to CASSFRQLEAFF. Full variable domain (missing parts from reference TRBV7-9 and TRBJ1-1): DTGVSQNPRHKITKRGQNVTFRCDPISEHNRLYWYRQTLGQGPEFLTYFQNEAQLEKSRLLSDRFSAERPKGSFSTLEIQRTEQGDSAMYLCASSFRQLEAFFGQGTRLTVV.

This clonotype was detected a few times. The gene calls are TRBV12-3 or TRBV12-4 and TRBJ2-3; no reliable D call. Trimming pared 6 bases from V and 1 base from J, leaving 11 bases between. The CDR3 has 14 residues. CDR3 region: CASRTTRRTDTQYF. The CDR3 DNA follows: TGTGCCAGCAGGACGACACGCCGCACAGATACGCAGTATTTT.

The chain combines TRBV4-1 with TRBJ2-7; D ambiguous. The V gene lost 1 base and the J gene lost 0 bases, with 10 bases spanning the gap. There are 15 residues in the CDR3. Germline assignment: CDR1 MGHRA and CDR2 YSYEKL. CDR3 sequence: CASSQVKATSYEQYF. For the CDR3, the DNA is TGCGCCAGCAGCCAAGTCAAAGCCACCTCCTACGAGCAGTACTTC.

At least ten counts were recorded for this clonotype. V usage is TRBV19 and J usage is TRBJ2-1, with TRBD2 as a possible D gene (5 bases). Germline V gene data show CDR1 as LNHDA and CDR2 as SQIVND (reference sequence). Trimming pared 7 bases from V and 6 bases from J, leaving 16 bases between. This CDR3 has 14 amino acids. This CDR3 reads CASTQLGPINEQFF. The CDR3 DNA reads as TGTGCCAGTACCCAACTAGGACCCATCAATGAGCAGTTCTTC.

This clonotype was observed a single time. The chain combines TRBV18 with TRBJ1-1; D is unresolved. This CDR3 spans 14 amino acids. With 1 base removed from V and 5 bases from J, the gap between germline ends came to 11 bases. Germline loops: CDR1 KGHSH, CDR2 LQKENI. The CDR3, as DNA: TGTGCCAGCTCACCACTGGACCGTGGAACTGAAGCTTTCTTT. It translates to CASSPLDRGTEAFF.